Following are 6 T cell receptor beta chains from one sample sequenced in a study of OX40 agonist ivuxolimab in advanced cancers. Produced via immunoSEQ multiplex PCR; TCRdb's table is partial and in-frame only. The repertoire consists of 70,000 or so clones, with just over 85% occurring once and the leading ten covering approximately 2.1%. Sequences were derived from CD4+ or CD8+ T cells sorted from blood, sampled in a trial of the OX40 agonist ivuxolimab. The receptors come from an adult with an advanced solid tumor such as melanoma, head and neck, liver or kidney cancer.

V gene TRBV6-6 combines with J gene TRBJ2-5; TRBD2 agrees at 7 bases. The CDR3 extends over 14 amino acids. CDR1 and CDR2 (germline): MNHNY, SVGAGI (reference sequence). V was pared by 8 bases and J by 5 bases, with 11 bases of the junction left unmatched. The DNA of the CDR3 is TGTGCCAGCCGAACGCGGGAGTCGCGGGAGACCCAGTACTTC. It codes for CASRTRESRETQYF.

The chain recombines TRBV29-1 with TRBJ2-1; the match to TRBD2 covers 13 bases. This CDR3 spans 17 amino acids. Germline CDR1 is SQVTM and CDR2 is ANQGSEA. With V trimmed by 6 bases and J by 12 bases, 20 bases remained unmatched. CDR3 in DNA: TGCAGCGTCGCCGGGACTAGCGGGATTCCTATCAGCGGATCGCAGTTCTTC. It translates to CSVAGTSGIPISGSQFF.

The chain uses TRBV7-2 and TRBJ2-7, with a possible D match to TRBD2 (6 bases). The CDR3 has 13 residues. The germline V gene has CDR1 SGHTA and CDR2 FQGNSA. Trimming took 5 bases from V and 1 from J, leaving 9 bases between them. CDR3: CASSRRDSYEQYF. The CDR3 bases are TGTGCCAGCAGCCGGCGGGATTCCTACGAGCAGTACTTC.

The V gene is TRBV5-1, the J gene TRBJ1-1, with a possible D match to TRBD1 (6 bases). The CDR3 is made up of 15 amino acids. CDR1 is SGHRS and CDR2 is YFSETQ in the germline V gene. V was trimmed by 2 bases and J by 6 bases, leaving 17 bases between them. The CDR3 DNA is TGCGCCAGCAGCTTCTCTAAGAGACAGGATCCTGAAGCTTTCTTT. Its translation: CASSFSKRQDPEAFF.

V gene TRBV19 combines with J gene TRBJ2-5; no clear D gene. The germline V and J ends were trimmed by 5 bases and 2 bases, with 6 bases remaining between them. This CDR3 has 12 amino acids. Germline V gene lookup returns CDR1 LNHDA and CDR2 SQIVND (reference sequence). CDR3 sequence reads: CASSGVQETQYF. CDR3 nucleotide sequence: TGTGCCAGTAGTGGGGTTCAAGAGACCCAGTACTTC.

The CDR3 DNA sequence: TGCGCCAGCAGCCCTAGCGGGGGCACAGATACGCAGTATTTT. It translates to CASSPSGGTDTQYF. V is TRBV4-3 and J is TRBJ2-3, with TRBD2 matching 9 bases. Germline values: CDR1 LGHNA, CDR2 YSLEER. V lost 4 bases and J lost 1; bases outside the gene matches: 0. This CDR3 spans 14 amino acids.